These 28 T cell receptor beta chains originate from one sample sequenced in a study of shared clonotypes between healthy human individuals. Only in-frame clones appear in the TCRdb table, and some are missing; sequencing was by immunoSEQ multiplex PCR. The repertoire holds fewer than 1.6 million clones, with about 98.5% as singletons. Sequencing was done on a sample of naive CD4+ T cells sorted from blood. Subset: CD45RA+ positively selected. The receptors come from a man aged 30 to 39 in good health.

This chain joins TRBV5-4 and TRBJ2-7; 8 bases align to TRBD2. The CDR3 has 13 residues. Germline loops: CDR1 SGHNT, CDR2 YYREEE (reference sequence). The J segment lost 5 bases and the V segment lost 7 bases, leaving 8 bases of the junction unmatched. The CDR3, as DNA: TGTGCCAGCCGGGGACTAGAAGGCCACGAGCAGTACTTC. Protein sequence: CASRGLEGHEQYF.

This chain's CDR3 is CASGTSGDYNEQFF. In DNA, the CDR3 is TGTGCCAGCGGGACTAGCGGGGATTACAATGAGCAGTTCTTC. This chain joins TRBV5-6 and TRBJ2-1; 13 bases align to TRBD2. Germline V gene lookup returns CDR1 SGHDT and CDR2 YYEEEE. V gave up 7 bases and J gave up 4 bases; unmatched junction bases: 2. The CDR3 has 14 residues.

This clone was seen just once. The genes are TRBV2 and TRBJ1-1, with D hard to call. Trimming took 7 bases from V and 5 from J, leaving 14 bases between them. Germline V gives CDR1 SNHLY, CDR2 FYNNEI. The CDR3 is made up of 13 amino acids. CDR3 residues: CASIRRVGTEAFF. The CDR3 coding sequence is TGTGCCAGCATCAGACGGGTTGGGACTGAAGCTTTCTTT.

This clone has just one count. CDR3 residues: CASSWGDRTYEQYF. Here the CDR3 DNA reads TGCGCCAGCAGCTGGGGGGACAGGACCTACGAGCAGTACTTC. The V and J genes are TRBV5-1 and TRBJ2-7; TRBD1 aligns across 8 bases. Losses at the gene ends were 3 bases for V and 2 bases for J; bases not matched to a gene: 4. CDR1 is SGHRS and CDR2 is YFSETQ in the germline V gene. This CDR3 has 14 amino acids.

V is TRBV19 and J is TRBJ1-2, with TRBD1 as a possible D gene (5 bases). This CDR3 has 14 residues. V was shortened by 4 bases and J by 0 bases, with 9 bases between the two germline ends. Germline-derived CDR1 and CDR2 are LNHDA and SQIVND (reference sequence). The CDR3: CASSRDGTNYGYTF. In DNA, the CDR3 is TGTGCCAGTAGTAGGGACGGTACTAACTATGGCTACACCTTC.

The CDR3 coding sequence is TGTGCCAGCAGTTACGACATAAATCAGCCCCAGCATTTT. Translation gives CASSYDINQPQHF. This chain links TRBV2 with TRBJ1-5; unclear D gene. Germline V gene lookup returns CDR1 SNHLY and CDR2 FYNNEI. Trimming removed 5 bases from V and 4 bases from J, with 9 bases in between. CDR3 length equals 13 residues.

The chain recombines TRBV28 with TRBJ1-5; D remains unclear. The ends were cut back, 6 bases at V and 12 bases at J, with 12 bases in the middle. Germline CDR1 and CDR2: MDHEN and SYDVKM. CDR3 length: 11 amino acids. CDR3 DNA: TGTGCCAGCAGCTCGGGTCGGCGCCAGCATTTT. Protein: CASSSGRRQHF.

The genes are TRBV5-4 and TRBJ2-1; 9 positions match TRBD2. The CDR3 is 14 residues long. V gave up 5 bases and J gave up 2 bases; unmatched junction bases: 2. The germline V gene encodes CDR1 SGHNT and CDR2 YYREEE (reference sequence). CDR3 sequence (DNA): TGTGCCAGCAGTCGGACTAGCGCCTACAATGAGCAGTTCTTC. Amino acids: CASSRTSAYNEQFF. The full variable domain, rest sourced from reference TRBV5-4 and TRBJ2-1, is ETGVTQSPTHLIKTRGQQVTLRCSSQSGHNTVSWYQQALGQGPQFIFQYYREEENGRGNFPPRFSGLQFPNYSSELNVNALELDDSALYLCASSRTSAYNEQFFGPGTRLTVL.

This chain links TRBV4-1 with TRBJ1-2, with D uncertain. The CDR3 runs to 14 residues. Germline V gives CDR1 MGHRA, CDR2 YSYEKL. V was pared by 3 bases and J by 2 bases, with 10 bases between. CDR3 bases: TGCGCCAGCAGCCAGCTAATAGGGAACTATGGCTACACCTTC. This encodes CASSQLIGNYGYTF.

The V call is TRBV4-1, the J call TRBJ2-7; 7 bases line up with TRBD1. Germline assignment: CDR1 MGHRA and CDR2 YSYEKL. The CDR3 spans 14 residues. V trimming: 4 bases; J trimming: 5 bases; junction bases outside the gene matches: 8. The CDR3 spells CASSRGQLFDEQYF. The CDR3 nucleotides are TGCGCCAGCAGCCGGGGACAGTTATTTGACGAGCAGTACTTC.

This clone has only one observation. This chain uses TRBV14 with TRBJ2-3; TRBD2 matches at 7 bases. This CDR3 contains 16 residues. V lost 3 bases and J lost 3; bases outside the gene matches: 9. Germline values: CDR1 SGHDN, CDR2 FVKESK. In DNA, the CDR3 is TGTGCCAGCAGCCAGGCGCGTGCGGGAGTTACAGATACGCAGTATTTT. This sequence encodes CASSQARAGVTDTQYF. The full variable domain, its missing parts supplied by reference TRBV14 and TRBJ2-3, is EAGVTQFPSHSVIEKGQTVTLRCDPISGHDNLYWYRRVMGKEIKFLLHFVKESKQDESGMPNNRFLAERTGGTYSTLKVQPAELEDSGVYFCASSQARAGVTDTQYFGPGTRLTVL.

The chain uses TRBV7-9 and TRBJ2-5, with a weak D call TRBD2 (6 bases). This CDR3 is 16 amino acids long. Deletions cut 3 bases from V and 2 bases from J, with 16 bases between. Germline CDR1 and CDR2: SEHNR and FQNEAQ (reference sequence). CDR3 loop: CASSFSVGTPQETQYF. The DNA for the CDR3 is TGTGCCAGCAGCTTCAGCGTCGGGACTCCTCAAGAGACCCAGTACTTC. The whole variable domain, remainder taken from reference TRBV7-9 and TRBJ2-5, is DTGVSQNPRHKITKRGQNVTFRCDPISEHNRLYWYRQTLGQGPEFLTYFQNEAQLEKSRLLSDRFSAERPKGSFSTLEIQRTEQGDSAMYLCASSFSVGTPQETQYFGPGTRLLVL.

This CDR3 reads CASSLRGFQETQYF. The CDR3 DNA sequence: TGTGCCAGCAGCTTAAGAGGATTCCAAGAGACCCAGTACTTC. The genes are TRBV7-2 and TRBJ2-5; D ambiguous. Germline loops: CDR1 SGHTA, CDR2 FQGNSA. This CDR3 spans 14 amino acids. Trimming left V 2 bases short and J 1 base short, with 8 bases between.

The rearrangement uses TRBV28 and TRBJ1-2; a weak D match, TRBD1 (6 bases). With 6 bases removed from V and 8 bases from J, the gap between germline ends came to 16 bases. In germline, CDR1 is MDHEN, CDR2 SYDVKM. There are 13 residues in the CDR3. CDR3 DNA sequence: TGTGCCAGCAGCCAGTATAAGCAGGGGGGCTACACCTTC. It codes for CASSQYKQGGYTF.

The CDR3 coding sequence is TGTGCCAGCAGTGCACCCGGGACAGGGGGCGCAGATACGCAGTATTTT. Protein product: CASSAPGTGGADTQYF. The chain links TRBV25-1 to TRBJ2-3; 12 bases line up with TRBD1. The CDR3 length is 16 residues. CDR1 and CDR2 (germline): MGHDK, SYGVNS. The ends lost 4 bases at V and 4 bases at J; junction bases unmatched: 6.

The rearrangement links TRBV28 to TRBJ1-4; D call uncertain. This CDR3 comprises 12 residues. Per germline, CDR1 MDHEN and CDR2 SYDVKM. V lost 4 bases to trimming and J lost 7 bases, with 7 bases between them. CDR3 nucleotides: TGTGCCAGCAGTTATGGAACTGAAAAACTGTTTTTT. Its translation is CASSYGTEKLFF.

The chain carries TRBV7-9 and TRBJ1-3; D remains unclear. This CDR3 contains 14 residues. Trimming removed 8 bases at V and 4 bases at J, with 15 bases between. Looked up from germline, CDR1 is SEHNR and CDR2 is FQNEAQ (reference sequence). The CDR3: CASPLSGLGNTIYF. Written as DNA, the CDR3 is TGTGCCAGCCCCCTTTCGGGCCTAGGAAACACCATATATTTT. The variable domain in full, with the rest retrieved from reference TRBV7-9 and TRBJ1-3, is DTGVSQNPRHKITKRGQNVTFRCDPISEHNRLYWYRQTLGQGPEFLTYFQNEAQLEKSRLLSDRFSAERPKGSFSTLEIQRTEQGDSAMYLCASPLSGLGNTIYFGEGSWLTVV.

V and J are TRBV28 and TRBJ2-7; 7 bases agree with TRBD1. The CDR3 runs to 13 residues. The V segment lost 6 bases and the J segment 5 bases; nucleotides outside the gene matches: 7. Germline values: CDR1 MDHEN, CDR2 SYDVKM. The CDR3 DNA is TGTGCCAGCAGGCAGACAGGGTTGGACGAGCAGTACTTC. It is translated as CASRQTGLDEQYF.

The rearrangement joins TRBV9 to TRBJ2-3, with TRBD2 matching 10 bases. V lost 4 bases, J lost 7 bases, and 12 bases stayed unmatched. The CDR3 has 16 residues. Germline lookup yields CDR1 SGDLS and CDR2 YYNGEE. CDR3 in DNA: TGTGCCAGCAGCTACGGTCCGGGACTAGCGAAGAATACGCAGTATTTT. It encodes CASSYGPGLAKNTQYF.

The chain uses TRBV10-3 and TRBJ2-6, with TRBD1 matching over 10 bases. Germline V gene data show CDR1 as ENHRY and CDR2 as SYGVKD. Trimming at V came to 4 bases and at J to 0 bases, leaving 0 bases not matched to a gene. The CDR3 length is 16 residues. The CDR3 DNA sequence: TGTGCCATCAGTGGGACAGGGGGCTCTGGGGCCAACGTCCTGACTTTC. Residues: CAISGTGGSGANVLTF.

This sequence joins TRBV19 and TRBJ1-3; D not certain. CDR3 size: 16 residues. Trimming left V 3 bases short and J 0 bases short, with 12 bases between. Looked up from germline, CDR1 is LNHDA and CDR2 is SQIVND (reference sequence). In DNA form, the CDR3 reads TGTGCCAGTAGTATCTCGGCAGCCCGCTCTGGAAACACCATATATTTT. This sequence encodes CASSISAARSGNTIYF.

This chain joins TRBV5-6 and TRBJ2-2, with D possibly being TRBD1 (6 bases). CDR3 size: 15 residues. Germline V gene data show CDR1 as SGHDT and CDR2 as YYEEEE. Trimming shortened V by 5 bases and J by 5 bases, and 16 bases separated the two germline ends. The CDR3 sequence is CASRRRITGTGELFF. CDR3 in DNA: TGTGCCAGCAGACGCAGAATTACAGGGACCGGGGAGCTGTTTTTT.

This chain uses TRBV5-1 with TRBJ2-1, with TRBD1 identical over 10 bases. The CDR3 length is 14 residues. Germline CDR1 reads SGHRS; CDR2 reads YFSETQ. The J segment lost 10 bases and the V segment lost 0 bases, leaving 4 bases of the junction unmatched. This CDR3 is CASSLVDRGWEQFF. CDR3 in DNA: TGCGCCAGCAGCTTGGTGGACAGGGGGTGGGAGCAGTTCTTC.

The genes are TRBV7-2 and TRBJ2-1; 9 bases are shared with TRBD1. The trim removed 3 bases at V and 8 bases at J, leaving 5 bases unmatched. The CDR3 totals 14 residues. Germline assignment: CDR1 SGHTA and CDR2 FQGNSA. The CDR3 loop is CASSFDRGLHEQFF. CDR3 nucleotides: TGTGCCAGCAGCTTTGACAGGGGGTTACATGAGCAGTTCTTC.

The CDR3 DNA sequence: TGCAGCGTCGGAGCGGGAGCAGCCAATGAGCAGTTCTTC. Translating gives CSVGAGAANEQFF. The V and J genes are TRBV29-1 and TRBJ2-1; 8 bases are a match to TRBD2. The V gene end was trimmed by 6 bases and the J gene end by 6 bases; junction bases not matched to a gene: 7. The germline gives CDR1 SQVTM, CDR2 ANQGSEA. This CDR3 is 13 amino acids long.

This chain links TRBV6-6 with TRBJ2-7, with 8 bases fitting TRBD2. Trimming cost V 7 bases and J 3 bases; bases outside gene matches: 8. Per germline, CDR1 MNHNY and CDR2 SVGAGI (reference sequence). CDR3 length: 14 residues. Written as DNA, the CDR3 is TGTGCCAGCAAAAACACAGCGGGAGTCTACGAGCAGTACTTC. Translation: CASKNTAGVYEQYF.

V and J are TRBV9 and TRBJ2-2; a possible D gene is TRBD1 (7 bases). Trimming shortened V by 4 bases and J by 5 bases, and 18 bases separated the two germline ends. From germline, CDR1 is SGDLS and CDR2 YYNGEE. The CDR3 has 16 residues. The CDR3 sequence: CASSPPPGGRTGELFF. Written as DNA, the CDR3 is TGTGCCAGCAGCCCTCCGCCAGGGGGGCGGACCGGGGAGCTGTTTTTT.

This rearrangement joins TRBV7-9 to TRBJ1-2; 9 bases align to TRBD1. J was trimmed by 7 bases and V by 6 bases; bases with no gene match: 9. From germline, CDR1 is SEHNR and CDR2 FQNEAQ (reference sequence). The CDR3 is 14 residues long. The CDR3 loop reads CASSGTGLSTGYTF. The CDR3 nucleotides read TGTGCCAGCAGTGGGACAGGGTTGTCGACTGGCTACACCTTC.